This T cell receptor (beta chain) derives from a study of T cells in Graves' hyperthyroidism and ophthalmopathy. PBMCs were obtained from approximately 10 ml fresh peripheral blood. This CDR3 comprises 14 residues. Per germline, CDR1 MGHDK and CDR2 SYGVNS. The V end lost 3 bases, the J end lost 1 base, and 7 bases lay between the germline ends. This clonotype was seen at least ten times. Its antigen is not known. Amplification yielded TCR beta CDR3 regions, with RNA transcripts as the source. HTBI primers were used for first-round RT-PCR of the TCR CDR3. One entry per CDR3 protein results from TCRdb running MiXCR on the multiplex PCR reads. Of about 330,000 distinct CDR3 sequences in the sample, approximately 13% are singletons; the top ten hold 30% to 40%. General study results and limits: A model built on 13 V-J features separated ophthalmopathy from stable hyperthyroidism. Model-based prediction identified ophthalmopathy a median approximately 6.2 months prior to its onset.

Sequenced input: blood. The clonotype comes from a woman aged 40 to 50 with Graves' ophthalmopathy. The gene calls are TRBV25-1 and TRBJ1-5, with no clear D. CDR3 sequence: CASSDPGSNQPQHF. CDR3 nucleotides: TGTGCCAGCAGTGACCCGGGCAGCAATCAGCCCCAGCATTTT.